Presented here are 30 T cell receptor beta chains from one specimen sequenced in a study of CD8 T cells in Susac syndrome. Reverse transcription used roughly 0.5 to 1 ug RNA and random hexamers. TCRdb used MiXCR to reprocess the immunoSEQ multiplex PCR reads, holding one entry per CDR3 protein. The sample shows 300,000 or so distinct CDR3 sequences, roughly nine tenths of them seen only once. What was sequenced was CD4+ T cells from PBMCs. Every receptor here comes from a human donor with multiple sclerosis.

This chain uses TRBV7-9 with TRBJ1-5; D not certain. Trimming stripped 5 bases from V and 10 bases from J, with 15 bases between. CDR3 length: 13 amino acids. CDR1 and CDR2 (germline): SEHNR, FQNEAQ (reference sequence). DNA for the CDR3: TGTGCCAGCAGCCGGAGTTCCCTAGGTCCCCAGCATTTT. It yields the protein CASSRSSLGPQHF.

This rearrangement joins TRBV4-3 to TRBJ2-3; 12 bases line up with TRBD1. The germline gives CDR1 LGHNA, CDR2 YSLEER. V lost 2 bases and J lost 4; bases outside the gene matches: 4. The CDR3 is 16 residues long. This chain's CDR3 is CASSQTGTGGADTQYF. DNA for the CDR3: TGCGCCAGCAGCCAAACCGGGACAGGGGGCGCAGATACGCAGTATTTT.

The rearrangement joins TRBV5-6 to TRBJ1-2; D call uncertain. Trimming removed 2 bases from V and 8 bases from J, with 16 bases in between. The germline CDR1 and CDR2 sequences are SGHDT and YYEEEE. The CDR3 consists of 14 residues. The CDR3 region is CASSFTRTTRGYTF. The CDR3 DNA reads TGTGCCAGCAGCTTCACCCGAACCACCCGGGGCTACACCTTC.

The chain is built from TRBV30 and TRBJ2-6; TRBD1 agrees at 11 bases. Germline V lookup: CDR1 GTSNPN, CDR2 SVGIG (reference sequence). Germline trimming cut 3 bases from V and 1 base from J; bases unmatched to any gene: 8. The CDR3 has 18 amino acids. The CDR3 coding sequence is TGTGCCTGGAGCACGCTGGACAGGGGGCTTTCTGGGGCCAACGTCCTGACTTTC. It specifies CAWSTLDRGLSGANVLTF.

The chain carries TRBV7-9 and TRBJ1-2, with 7 bases lining up with TRBD1. V gave up 3 bases and J gave up 0 bases; unmatched junction bases: 7. The CDR3 covers 16 residues. CDR1 SEHNR and CDR2 FQNEAQ come from the germline V gene (reference sequence). CDR3 DNA sequence: TGTGCCAGCAGCTTCGGACAGGCCCTAGCTAACTATGGCTACACCTTC. Its protein product is CASSFGQALANYGYTF.

This clonotype was recorded only once. The chain links TRBV20-1 to TRBJ2-5; D possibly matches TRBD1 or TRBD2 (6 bases each). The CDR3 spans 14 residues. Per the germline V gene, CDR1 is DFQATT and CDR2 is SNEGSKA (reference sequence). The V and J ends lost 5 bases and 7 bases respectively, with 20 bases between them. CDR3 loop: CSADLRGDSGTQYF. In DNA, the CDR3 is TGCAGTGCTGACTTGAGGGGGGACTCGGGGACCCAGTACTTC.

The J gene is TRBJ2-3, the V gene TRBV6-2 or TRBV6-3; tentative D call: TRBD1 (6 bases). CDR1 and CDR2 from the germline V gene are MNHEY and SVGEGT. CDR3 length equals 17 residues. Trimming pared 3 bases from V and 6 bases from J, leaving 22 bases between. CDR3 DNA: TGTGCCAGCAGTTATCACGGACAGCCGCGGACCTTGGATACGCAGTATTTT. It specifies CASSYHGQPRTLDTQYF.

This clonotype was detected only a few times. V and J are TRBV4-3 and TRBJ2-7; 8 bases map to TRBD1. The CDR3 sequence is 17 residues long. Germline lookup yields CDR1 LGHNA and CDR2 YSLEER. With 0 bases clipped from V and 1 base from J, the junction kept 8 bases outside the gene matches. The CDR3 nucleotides read TGCGCCAGCAGCCAAGAATATCTAACAGGGGGTTCCTACGAGCAGTACTTC. Amino acid sequence: CASSQEYLTGGSYEQYF.

The chain employs TRBV19 and TRBJ2-1, with TRBD2 identical over 14 bases. The CDR3 runs to 17 residues. J gave up 1 base and V 10 bases, and 9 bases lay outside the gene matches. Germline CDR1 is LNHDA and CDR2 is SQIVND (reference sequence). The CDR3 nucleotides are TGTGCCATCAGCCCGACTAGCGGGAGGGGTTCCTACAATGAGCAGTTCTTC. The encoded protein is CAISPTSGRGSYNEQFF.

This clonotype was counted a single time. The gene calls are TRBV19 and TRBJ1-6, with a tentative D call TRBD1 (5 bases). Germline V gene data show CDR1 as LNHDA and CDR2 as SQIVND (reference sequence). V dropped 8 bases and J dropped 8 bases, with 10 bases sitting between them. The CDR3 contains 12 residues. The CDR3 nucleotides are TGTGCCAGTTGGGGGGGTGATTCACCCCTCCACTTT. This translates into CASWGGDSPLHF.

This chain connects TRBV29-1 to TRBJ2-1; 8 bases are shared with TRBD1. The CDR3 sequence is 14 residues long. Trimming at V came to 4 bases and at J to 0 bases, leaving 2 bases not matched to a gene. Germline V lookup: CDR1 SQVTM, CDR2 ANQGSEA. CDR3 protein: CSVAGGRSYNEQFF. Written as DNA, the CDR3 is TGCAGCGTTGCAGGGGGCCGCTCCTACAATGAGCAGTTCTTC.

The chain uses TRBV7-3 and TRBJ2-3; D gene ambiguous. V was cut by 6 bases and J by 8 bases, with 15 bases left in between. The germline V gene has CDR1 SGHTA and CDR2 FQGTGA. The CDR3 sequence is 13 residues long. CDR3 region: CASRSPPQVTQYF. For the CDR3, the DNA is TGTGCCAGCAGATCACCGCCCCAGGTTACGCAGTATTTT.

The chain links TRBV18 to TRBJ2-1, with TRBD2 matching over 8 bases. The V gene's germline CDR1 is KGHSH and CDR2 LQKENI. CDR3 length: 19 amino acids. The J segment lost 0 bases and the V segment lost 6 bases, leaving 16 bases of the junction unmatched. Here the CDR3 reads CASSYRFDSGVSSYNEQFF. The CDR3 nucleotides are TGTGCCAGCTCCTACCGATTTGATAGCGGGGTAAGCTCCTACAATGAGCAGTTCTTC.

The chain carries TRBV12-3 or TRBV12-4 and TRBJ2-3; 7 bases map to TRBD2. The CDR3 covers 14 residues. With 9 bases clipped from V and 5 bases from J, the junction kept 11 bases outside the gene matches. The CDR3 DNA reads TGTGCCAGTTACTTCACGGGAGGCAAAGATACGCAGTATTTT. Its translation: CASYFTGGKDTQYF.

This clonotype was seen a few times. The chain uses TRBV9 and TRBJ2-7; TRBD2 might be the D (5 bases). The CDR3 runs to 13 residues. V dropped 0 bases and J dropped 7 bases, with 11 bases sitting between them. Germline CDR1 and CDR2: SGDLS and YYNGEE. CDR3 sequence: CASSVDEGLEQYF. CDR3 nucleotide sequence: TGTGCCAGCAGCGTAGATGAGGGCTTAGAGCAGTACTTC.

CDR3 DNA sequence: TGCGCCAGCAGCGTGGACATCAGGTACCAAGAGACCCAGTACTTC. Residues: CASSVDIRYQETQYF. The J gene is TRBJ2-5, the V gene TRBV5-1; tentatively, D is TRBD1 (5 bases). Between the trimmed V and J ends, which lost 4 bases and 0 bases, there was a span of 13 bases. CDR3 length: 15 amino acids. CDR1 is SGHRS, CDR2 YFSETQ, per germline.

This chain connects TRBV30 to TRBJ1-1; no definite D call. This CDR3 has 11 amino acids. The V and J ends lost 1 base and 6 bases respectively, with 6 bases between them. Germline CDR1 and CDR2: GTSNPN and SVGIG (reference sequence). The CDR3 DNA reads TGTGCCTGGAGTGCTTCACCTGAAGCTTTCTTT. It yields the protein CAWSASPEAFF.

The chain employs TRBV30 and TRBJ1-2, with D possibly matching TRBD1 (5 bases). The CDR3 runs to 13 residues. V lost 4 bases to trimming and J lost 8 bases, with 17 bases between them. Germline CDR1 GTSNPN, CDR2 SVGIG (reference sequence). The CDR3 nucleotides are TGTGCCTGGATCGGTACCAGGGTGGAGGGCTACACCTTC. It is translated as CAWIGTRVEGYTF.

The CDR3 DNA reads as TGTGCCAGCAGTTTTGGCCTAGGGGGTAACTATGGCTACACCTTC. It codes for CASSFGLGGNYGYTF. The V call is TRBV12-3 or TRBV12-4, the J call TRBJ1-2; tentative D call: TRBD1 (6 bases). Trimming removed 3 bases from V and 1 base from J, with 12 bases in between. The CDR3 covers 15 residues.

The rearrangement uses TRBV27 and TRBJ2-7; D is undetermined. Trimming stripped 4 bases from V and 3 bases from J, with 4 bases between. Germline CDR1 reads MNHEY; CDR2 reads SMNVEV (reference sequence). The CDR3 sequence is 11 residues long. CDR3 residues: CASSSHYEQYF. The CDR3 DNA follows: TGTGCCAGCAGTTCCCACTACGAGCAGTACTTC.

The rearrangement links TRBV11-2 to TRBJ1-4, with no clear D. V gave up 1 base and J gave up 8 bases, with 8 bases separating them. The CDR3 runs 13 residues. Germline V CDR1 and CDR2: SGHAT, FQNNGV. The CDR3 here is CASSLGTLEKLFF. Written as DNA, the CDR3 is TGTGCCAGCAGCTTAGGGACCTTAGAAAAACTGTTTTTT.

This chain connects TRBV7-6 to TRBJ2-4, with a tentative D call TRBD2 (5 bases). V lost 2 bases to trimming and J lost 0 bases, with 32 bases between them. Germline assignment: CDR1 SGHVS and CDR2 FNYEAQ. This CDR3 contains 23 residues. The DNA of the CDR3 is TGTGCCAGCAGCTTAATCCCTCTGTTGAGCGGCAGTCCTCCAGCTCTAGCCAAAAACATTCAGTACTTC. This encodes CASSLIPLLSGSPPALAKNIQYF.

The chain has TRBV6-6 and TRBJ1-2; D unclear. The CDR3 loop spans 14 amino acids. V lost 5 bases to trimming and J lost 8 bases, with 18 bases between them. CDR1 is MNHNY and CDR2 is SVGAGI in the germline V gene (reference sequence). The CDR3 DNA reads TGTGCCAGCAGTCCCCTCAAGTCCATGGGGGGCTACACCTTC. Amino acid sequence: CASSPLKSMGGYTF.

The chain employs TRBV3-1 and TRBJ2-7; D gene ambiguous. The CDR3 totals 14 residues. V was cut by 6 bases and J by 5 bases, with 17 bases left in between. Germline lookup yields CDR1 LGHDT and CDR2 YNNKEL (reference sequence). CDR3 in DNA: TGTGCCAGCAGTCCTCCAGGTCCTTTGGACGAGCAGTACTTC. Protein sequence: CASSPPGPLDEQYF.

The chain recombines TRBV2 with TRBJ2-7, with D possibly TRBD1 on 5 matching bases. CDR1 and CDR2 (germline): SNHLY, FYNNEI. CDR3 size: 14 residues. V lost 7 bases and J 0 bases, leaving 13 bases between the germline ends. The CDR3 DNA is TGTGCCAGCAAAGGGGTTGAGAGCTCCTACGAGCAGTACTTC. This gives the protein CASKGVESSYEQYF.

This rearrangement joins TRBV6-1 to TRBJ2-1; 11 nucleotides line up with TRBD2. Trimming took 6 bases from V and 9 from J; bases not matched to a gene: 4. Germline V CDR1 and CDR2: MNHNS, SASEGT. The CDR3 covers 13 residues. The CDR3 nucleotides are TGTGCCAGCAGCCTGACTAGCGGGGCTGAGCAGTTCTTC. Its protein product is CASSLTSGAEQFF.

The chain employs TRBV5-1 and TRBJ2-2; 12 nucleotides line up with TRBD2. The germline V gene has CDR1 SGHRS and CDR2 YFSETQ. The CDR3 totals 16 residues. V was pared by 4 bases and J by 5 bases, with 6 bases of the junction left unmatched. This CDR3 reads CASSETSGSRTGELFF. In nucleotides, the CDR3 is TGCGCCAGCAGCGAGACTAGCGGGAGCCGAACCGGGGAGCTGTTTTTT.

This sequence joins TRBV2 and TRBJ2-2; 9 nucleotides align to TRBD2. Per germline, CDR1 SNHLY and CDR2 FYNNEI. V was clipped by 5 bases and J by 2 bases; unmatched bases: 3. CDR3 length: 15 residues. In DNA, the CDR3 is TGTGCCAGCAGTTTAGCGGGGGACAACACCGGGGAGCTGTTTTTT. This translates into CASSLAGDNTGELFF. Full variable domain (rest looked up from reference TRBV2 and TRBJ2-2): EPEVTQTPSHQVTQMGQEVILRCVPISNHLYFYWYRQILGQKVEFLVSFYNNEISEKSEIFDDQFSVERPDGSNFTLKIRSTKLEDSAMYFCASSLAGDNTGELFFGEGSRLTVL.

This clonotype came up once. The rearrangement links TRBV7-8 to TRBJ1-1; perhaps TRBD1 as D (5 bases). The CDR3 is 13 residues long. The germline V gene has CDR1 SGHVS and CDR2 FQNEAQ. The V end was cut by 4 bases, the J end by 6 bases, with 12 bases between. CDR3 protein: CASSSDPTAEAFF. The DNA for the CDR3 is TGTGCCAGCAGCTCAGATCCGACAGCTGAAGCTTTCTTT. The entire variable domain, with the rest obtained from reference TRBV7-8 and TRBJ1-1, is as follows: GAGVSQSPRYKVAKRGQDVALRCDPISGHVSLFWYQQALGQGPEFLTYFQNEAQLDKSGLPSDRFFAERPEGSVSTLKIQRTQQEDSAVYLCASSSDPTAEAFFGQGTRLTVV.

CDR3 DNA sequence: TGTGCCAGCAGTTACGGGGACACCGCTGGAAACACCATATATTTT. Translating gives CASSYGDTAGNTIYF. The chain combines TRBV6-2 or TRBV6-3 with TRBJ1-3; tentatively, D is TRBD1 (6 bases). CDR3 length: 15 amino acids. V was pared by 2 bases and J by 2 bases, with 10 bases between. CDR1 MNHEY and CDR2 SVGEGT come from the germline V gene.